This passage covers 12 T cell receptor beta chains from one sample sequenced in a study of early T cells in non-severe SARS-CoV-2 infection. MiXCR, run by TCRdb on the 5' RACE reads, gives a single entry per CDR3 protein. The sample yields under 50,000 distinct CDR3 sequences, 20% to 25% seen once. Specimen: whole blood, collected at baseline. The receptors come from an adult who was a healthcare worker with PCR-confirmed SARS-CoV-2 infection or an uninfected control (not recorded which).

A remark on this clonotype: At one end, the junction sequence differs from germline, possibly due to a read error. The DNA of the CDR3 is TGTGCCAGCAGTCCAGGGGGGGTTAGAGGCTCCACCTTC. Translated, it gives CASSPGGVRGSTF. This rearrangement joins TRBV25-1 to TRBJ1-2, with 7 bases fitting TRBD1. The CDR3 has 13 residues. Germline V gene lookup returns CDR1 MGHDK and CDR2 SYGVNS.

V usage is TRBV18 and J usage is TRBJ2-7; maybe TRBD1 (6 bases). Trimming took off 2 bases at V and 4 bases at J, with 6 bases between the two ends. Per germline, CDR1 KGHSH and CDR2 LQKENI. The CDR3 is made up of 12 amino acids. This CDR3 is CASSPGQYEQYF. The CDR3 DNA reads TGTGCCAGCTCACCAGGACAGTACGAGCAGTACTTC.

In its sample, this clonotype was seen many times. The chain links TRBV9 to TRBJ2-7; perhaps TRBD2 as D (6 bases). V gave up 4 bases and J gave up 0 bases, with 11 bases separating them. The CDR3 covers 14 residues. Per the germline V gene, CDR1 is SGDLS and CDR2 is YYNGEE. The CDR3 is CASSPGVSSYEQYF. CDR3 nucleotide sequence: TGTGCCAGCAGCCCGGGGGTCAGCTCCTACGAGCAGTACTTC.

This sequence joins TRBV12-5 and TRBJ2-3; 7 bases are shared with TRBD2. The germline CDR1 and CDR2 sequences are LGHNT and FRNRAP. J lost 1 base, V lost 1 base, and 5 bases had no gene match. The CDR3 contains 16 residues. DNA for the CDR3: TGTGCTAGTGGTTTGGGAAAAAGCGGGGGCACAGATACGCAGTATTTT. It encodes CASGLGKSGGTDTQYF.

The chain carries TRBV5-6 and TRBJ2-7, with D unclear. V was shortened by 0 bases and J by 5 bases, with 6 bases between the two germline ends. There are 12 residues in the CDR3. Per the germline V gene, CDR1 is SGHDT and CDR2 is YYEEEE. CDR3 in amino acids: CASSLDRDEQYF. In nucleotides, the CDR3 is TGTGCCAGCAGCTTGGATAGAGACGAGCAGTACTTC.

This clonotype has just a few counts. The V call is TRBV6-2 or TRBV6-3, the J call TRBJ2-5; 7 bases map to TRBD1. V lost 4 bases, J lost 4 bases, and 12 bases stayed unmatched. Germline V lookup: CDR1 MNHEY, CDR2 SVGEGT. The CDR3 spans 16 residues. The CDR3 nucleotides are TGTGCCAGCAGTTTTCGACAGGGCCTTAGGGCAGAGACCCAGTACTTC. This encodes CASSFRQGLRAETQYF.

This chain links TRBV2 with TRBJ2-3; D is unresolved. This CDR3 spans 13 amino acids. V was shortened by 4 bases and J by 4 bases, with 9 bases between the two germline ends. Germline CDR1 reads SNHLY; CDR2 reads FYNNEI. In DNA, the CDR3 is TGTGCCAGCAGTGCGGAGTCCTCAGATACGCAGTATTTT. Its translation is CASSAESSDTQYF. The whole variable domain, remainder taken from reference TRBV2 and TRBJ2-3, is EPEVTQTPSHQVTQMGQEVILRCVPISNHLYFYWYRQILGQKVEFLVSFYNNEISEKSEIFDDQFSVERPDGSNFTLKIRSTKLEDSAMYFCASSAESSDTQYFGPGTRLTVL.

In this sample, this clonotype turned up a few times. The chain joins TRBV18 to TRBJ1-3; perhaps TRBD1 as D (5 bases). The CDR3 is 14 amino acids. Per germline, CDR1 KGHSH and CDR2 LQKENI. Trimming stripped 6 bases from V and 4 bases from J, with 13 bases between. This CDR3 is CASSAGLSGNTIYF. In nucleotides, the CDR3 is TGTGCCAGCTCGGCAGGGTTATCAGGAAACACCATATATTTT.

CDR3 sequence (DNA): TGTGCCAGCAGCCAGTGGGGGCTTCGAGGATACAATGAGCAGTTCTTC. Translated: CASSQWGLRGYNEQFF. The chain is built from TRBV7-8 and TRBJ2-1, with D perhaps TRBD1 (6 bases). CDR1 is SGHVS and CDR2 is FQNEAQ in the germline V gene. The CDR3 spans 16 residues. The germline V and J ends were trimmed by 5 bases and 4 bases, with 18 bases remaining between them.

The rearrangement joins TRBV5-1 to TRBJ1-1, with D unclear. The V gene's germline CDR1 is SGHRS and CDR2 YFSETQ. The germline V and J ends were trimmed by 2 bases and 5 bases, with 13 bases remaining between them. This CDR3 is built from 14 residues. The CDR3 nucleotides read TGCGCCAGCAGCTTCGAACACGGTGGGACTGAAGCTTTCTTT. Its translation is CASSFEHGGTEAFF.

Relative to its sample, this clonotype is medium-sized. The chain recombines TRBV12-3 or TRBV12-4 with TRBJ2-2; 8 bases line up with TRBD1. V lost 4 bases, J lost 6 bases, and 10 bases stayed unmatched. The CDR3 sequence is 16 residues long. CDR3: CASSSPDRGKAGELFF. The CDR3, as DNA: TGTGCCAGCAGTTCCCCCGACAGGGGAAAGGCCGGGGAGCTGTTTTTT.

This clonotype showed up just once. This chain joins TRBV18 and TRBJ2-5, with TRBD1 identical over 9 bases. The CDR3 sequence is 16 residues long. Germline CDR1 and CDR2: KGHSH and LQKENI. With V trimmed by 3 bases and J by 5 bases, 10 bases remained unmatched. In nucleotides, the CDR3 is TGTGCCAGCTCACCCGCGGGACAGGGATCCTTCGAGACCCAGTACTTC. Encoded protein: CASSPAGQGSFETQYF.